The 5 T cell receptor beta chains below all came from one sample that was sequenced in a study of blood T cell repertoires in COVID-19. Sequenced by immunoSEQ multiplex PCR; TCRdb stores in-frame clones only, minus some. The profile shows fewer than 120,000 clones, about 85% of them singletons. The sequencing input was peripheral blood. The receptors derive from a human donor in a cohort sampled during active COVID-19.

This chain connects TRBV2 to TRBJ1-6; D not certain. The length of the CDR3 is 17 residues. Looked up from germline, CDR1 is SNHLY and CDR2 is FYNNEI. Trimming took off 7 bases at V and 0 bases at J, with 16 bases between the two ends. CDR3 residues: CASMAEILSSYNSPLHF. The CDR3 coding sequence is TGTGCCAGCATGGCGGAGATTCTCAGCTCCTATAATTCACCCCTCCACTTT.

The rearrangement joins TRBV28 to TRBJ2-3; 10 positions agree with TRBD1. Germline CDR1 is MDHEN and CDR2 is SYDVKM. V was clipped by 5 bases and J by 1 base; unmatched bases: 6. The CDR3 spans 16 residues. The CDR3 DNA reads as TGTGCCAGCAGTGATGCCGGGACAGGGGGCACAGATACGCAGTATTTT. Its translation is CASSDAGTGGTDTQYF.

The V gene is TRBV20-1, the J gene TRBJ2-1, with D unclear. Trimming shortened V by 6 bases and J by 6 bases, and 6 bases separated the two germline ends. The CDR3 is 10 residues long. Germline V gene data show CDR1 as DFQATT and CDR2 as SNEGSKA (reference sequence). This CDR3 is CSALSNEQFF. The CDR3 coding sequence is TGCAGTGCCCTCAGCAATGAGCAGTTCTTC.

This chain links TRBV14 with TRBJ1-3; 7 bases are a match to TRBD1. V lost 4 bases, J lost 5 bases, and 5 bases stayed unmatched. CDR1 is SGHDN, CDR2 FVKESK, per germline. This CDR3 is built from 14 residues. The CDR3, as DNA: TGTGCCAGCAGCCCAGGACAGGATAGAAACACCATATATTTT. Encoded protein: CASSPGQDRNTIYF.

The chain combines TRBV28 with TRBJ1-1; TRBD1 matches 7 bases. J was trimmed by 1 base and V by 5 bases; bases with no gene match: 4. Germline lookup yields CDR1 MDHEN and CDR2 SYDVKM. CDR3 length equals 14 residues. The DNA of the CDR3 is TGTGCCAGCAGTCCCTGGGACAGGAACACTGAAGCTTTCTTT. Protein: CASSPWDRNTEAFF.